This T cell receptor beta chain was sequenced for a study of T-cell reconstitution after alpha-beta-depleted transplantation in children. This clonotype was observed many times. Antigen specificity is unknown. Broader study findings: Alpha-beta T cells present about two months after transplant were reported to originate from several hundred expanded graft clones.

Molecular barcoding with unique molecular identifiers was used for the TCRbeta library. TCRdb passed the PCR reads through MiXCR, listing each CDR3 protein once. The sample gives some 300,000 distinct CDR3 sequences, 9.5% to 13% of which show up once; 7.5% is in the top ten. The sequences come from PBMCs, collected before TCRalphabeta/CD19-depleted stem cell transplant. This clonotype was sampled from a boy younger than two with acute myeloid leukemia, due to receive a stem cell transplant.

The CDR3 DNA reads as TGTGCCAGCAGGGACCGGTACAATGAGCAGTTCTTC. Amino acids: CASRDRYNEQFF. The chain has TRBV28 and TRBJ2-1; D is unresolved. CDR1 and CDR2 (germline): MDHEN, SYDVKM. The CDR3 is 12 residues long. The ends were cut back, 6 bases at V and 4 bases at J, with 7 bases in the middle.